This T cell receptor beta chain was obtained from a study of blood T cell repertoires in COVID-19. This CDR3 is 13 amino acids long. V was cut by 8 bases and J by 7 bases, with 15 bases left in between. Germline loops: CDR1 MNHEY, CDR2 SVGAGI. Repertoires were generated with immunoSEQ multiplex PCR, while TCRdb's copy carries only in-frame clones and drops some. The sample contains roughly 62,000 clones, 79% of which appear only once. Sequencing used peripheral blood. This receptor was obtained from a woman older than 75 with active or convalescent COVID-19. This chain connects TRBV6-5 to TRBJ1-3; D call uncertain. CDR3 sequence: CASLNVGGNTIYF. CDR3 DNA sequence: TGTGCCAGCCTCAACGTGGGAGGGAACACCATATATTTT.